This T cell receptor beta chain was sequenced in a study of identical twins. This clonotype was found a few times. The target antigen is unknown. Each CDR3 protein gets one entry after TCRdb re-called the 5' RACE reads with MiXCR. The table has under 400,000 distinct CDR3 sequences, 7% to 9.5% seen once; the top ten hold under 10%. General observations from the study: Sequences that were beta out-of-frame showed weaker excess twin sharing. Whereas memory repertoires showed no such difference, abundant cord blood beta clonotypes carried fewer insertions.

The TCR sequence derives from a woman in her 50s in good health. The sample consisted of naive T cells sorted from blood.

This chain's CDR3 is CASSYGQGLGSPLHF. The CDR3 region has the DNA TGTGCCAGCAGTTATGGACAGGGTCTTGGATCACCCCTCCACTTT. The chain recombines TRBV6-5 with TRBJ1-6; 8 positions match TRBD1. Germline loops: CDR1 MNHEY, CDR2 SVGAGI. CDR3 size: 15 residues. J lost 10 bases, V lost 3 bases, and 8 bases had no gene match.